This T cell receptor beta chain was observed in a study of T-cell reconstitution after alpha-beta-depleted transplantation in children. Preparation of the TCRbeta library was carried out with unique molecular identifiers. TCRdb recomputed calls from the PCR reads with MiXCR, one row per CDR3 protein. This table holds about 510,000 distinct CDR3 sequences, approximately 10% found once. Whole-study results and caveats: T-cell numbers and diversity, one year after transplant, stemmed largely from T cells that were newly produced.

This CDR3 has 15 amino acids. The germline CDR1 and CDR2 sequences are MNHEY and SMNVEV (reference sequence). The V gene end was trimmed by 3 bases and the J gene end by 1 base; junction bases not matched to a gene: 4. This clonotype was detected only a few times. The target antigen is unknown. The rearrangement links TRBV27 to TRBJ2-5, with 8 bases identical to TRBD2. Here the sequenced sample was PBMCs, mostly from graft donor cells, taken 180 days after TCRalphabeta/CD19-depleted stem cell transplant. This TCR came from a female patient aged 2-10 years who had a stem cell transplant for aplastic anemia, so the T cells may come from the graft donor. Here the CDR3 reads CASSFRREVQETQYF. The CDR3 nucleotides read TGTGCCAGCAGTTTCCGGCGGGAGGTCCAAGAGACCCAGTACTTC.